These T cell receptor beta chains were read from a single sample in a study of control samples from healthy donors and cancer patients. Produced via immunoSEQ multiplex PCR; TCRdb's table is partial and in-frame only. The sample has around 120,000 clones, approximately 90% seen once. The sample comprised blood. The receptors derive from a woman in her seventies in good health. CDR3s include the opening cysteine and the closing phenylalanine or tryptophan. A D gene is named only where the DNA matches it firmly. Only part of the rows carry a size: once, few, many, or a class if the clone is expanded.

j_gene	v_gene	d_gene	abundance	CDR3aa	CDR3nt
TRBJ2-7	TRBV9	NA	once	CASSPVWDSSYEQYF	TGTGCCAGCAGCCCAGTTTGGGACTCCTCCTACGAGCAGTACTTC
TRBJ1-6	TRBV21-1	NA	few	CASRDTWSPLHF	TGTGCCAGCAGGGACACTTGGTCACCCCTCCACTTT
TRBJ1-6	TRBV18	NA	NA	CASSPSNSPLHF	TGTGCCAGCTCACCGAGTAATTCACCCCTCCACTTT
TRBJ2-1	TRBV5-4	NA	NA	CASSARDSTSYNEQFF	TGTGCTAGCAGCGCCCGGGACTCAACCTCCTACAATGAGCAGTTCTTC
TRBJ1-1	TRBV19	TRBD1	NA	CASSADRGNTEAFF	TGTGCCAGTAGTGCAGACAGGGGGAACACTGAAGCCTTCTTT
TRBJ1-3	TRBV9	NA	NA	CASSVEGSGNTIYF	TGTGCCAGCAGCGTAGAGGGGTCGGGAAACACCATATATTTT
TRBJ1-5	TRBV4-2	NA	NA	CASSQESGSNQPQHF	TGTGCCAGCAGCCAAGAGTCGGGTAGCAATCAGCCCCAGCATTTT
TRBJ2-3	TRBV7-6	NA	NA	CASSFSGTTDTQYF	TGTGCCAGCAGCTTTTCAGGGACCACAGATACGCAGTATTTT
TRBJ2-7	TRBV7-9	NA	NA	CASSPEVPNYYEQYF	TGTGCCAGCAGCCCCGAGGTCCCGAATTACTACGAGCAGTACTTC
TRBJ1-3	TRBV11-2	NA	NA	CASSLSPGSGNTIYF	TGTGCCAGCAGCTTAAGTCCGGGGTCTGGAAACACCATATATTTT
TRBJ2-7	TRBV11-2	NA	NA	CASSLDRSHYEQYF	TGTGCCAGCAGCTTAGATCGGTCCCACTACGAGCAGTACTTC
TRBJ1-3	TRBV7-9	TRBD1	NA	CASSPRQGASGNTIYF	TGTGCCAGCAGCCCCAGACAGGGAGCCTCTGGAAACACCATATATTTT
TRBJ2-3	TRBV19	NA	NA	CASRAASTDTQYF	TGTGCCAGTAGGGCGGCTAGCACAGATACGCAGTATTTT
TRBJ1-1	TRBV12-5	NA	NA	CASGPEDRGYTEAFF	TGTGCTAGTGGTCCGGAAGACAGAGGATACACTGAAGCTTTCTTT
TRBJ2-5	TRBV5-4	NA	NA	CASSPVWGVETQYF	TGTGCCAGCAGCCCCGTCTGGGGAGTGGAGACCCAGTACTTC
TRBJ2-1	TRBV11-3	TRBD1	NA	CASSGNRGKEQFF	TGTGCCAGCAGCGGAAACAGGGGCAAAGAGCAGTTCTTC
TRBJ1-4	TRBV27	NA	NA	CASMVGAGREKLFF	TGTGCCAGCATGGTGGGGGCAGGTCGGGAAAAACTGTTTTTT
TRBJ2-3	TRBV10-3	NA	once	CAISESTGSDTQYF	TGTGCCATCAGTGAGTCCACAGGGTCGGATACGCAGTATTTT
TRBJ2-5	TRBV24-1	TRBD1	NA	CATSDPGTGGRETQYF	TGTGCCACCAGTGATCCGGGGACAGGGGGCCGGGAGACCCAGTACTTC
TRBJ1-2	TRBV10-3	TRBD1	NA	CAISEWGGQGYGYTF	TGTGCCATCAGTGAGTGGGGTGGACAGGGCTATGGCTACACCTTC
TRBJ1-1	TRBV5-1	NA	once	CASSPTGPRGTEAFF	TGCGCCAGCAGCCCAACAGGGCCCAGGGGCACTGAAGCTTTCTTT
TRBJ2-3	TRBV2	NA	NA	CATKDPGLHSTDTQYF	TGTGCCACCAAAGACCCCGGACTCCATAGCACAGATACGCAGTATTTT
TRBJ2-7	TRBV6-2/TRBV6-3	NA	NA	CASSRPGLGEQYF	TGTGCCAGCAGCCGTCCGGGACTGGGCGAGCAGTACTTC
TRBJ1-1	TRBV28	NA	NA	CASRSSSEAFF	TGTGCCAGCCGAAGTTCGTCTGAAGCTTTCTTT
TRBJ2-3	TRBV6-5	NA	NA	CASSYSGGDTDTQYF	TGTGCCAGCAGTTACTCGGGGGGCGACACAGATACGCAGTATTTT
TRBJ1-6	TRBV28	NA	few	CASTPPRGPLHF	TGTGCCAGCACCCCGCCCCGGGGTCCCCTCCACTTT
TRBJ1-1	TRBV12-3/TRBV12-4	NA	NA	CASGEPLRGAFF	TGTGCCAGCGGTGAACCCCTTCGGGGTGCTTTCTTT
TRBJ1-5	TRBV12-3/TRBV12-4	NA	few	CASRGTGNQPQHF	TGTGCCAGCAGAGGGACGGGGAATCAGCCCCAGCATTTT
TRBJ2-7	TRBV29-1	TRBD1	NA	CSVSTGDEQYF	TGCAGCGTATCTACAGGGGACGAGCAGTACTTC